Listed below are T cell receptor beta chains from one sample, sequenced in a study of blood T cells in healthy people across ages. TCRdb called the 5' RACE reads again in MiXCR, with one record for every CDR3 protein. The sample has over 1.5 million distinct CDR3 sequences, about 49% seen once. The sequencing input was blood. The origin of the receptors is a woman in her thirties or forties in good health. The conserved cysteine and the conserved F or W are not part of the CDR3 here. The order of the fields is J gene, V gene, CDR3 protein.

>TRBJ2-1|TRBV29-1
SVDPGTSGGGRLDEQF
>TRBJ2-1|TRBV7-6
ASSPRTSGGVVNEQF
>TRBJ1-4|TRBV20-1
SAKTGAREKLF
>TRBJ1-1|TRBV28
ASSTQGGIGYTEAF
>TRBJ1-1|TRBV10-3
AISDKGSTEAF
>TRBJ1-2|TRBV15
ATSRKLGQAGRNGYT
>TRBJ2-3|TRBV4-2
ASSLPSLAGVTDTQY
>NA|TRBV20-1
SAPRRDEGRNIQY
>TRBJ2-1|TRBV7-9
ASSLGTSGGALSYNEQF
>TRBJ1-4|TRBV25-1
ASSELRGVGEKLF
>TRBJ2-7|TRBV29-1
SVGGPTGEQY
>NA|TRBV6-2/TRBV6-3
ASSYSRGGLSYEQY
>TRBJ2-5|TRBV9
ASSGEGGQGIETQY
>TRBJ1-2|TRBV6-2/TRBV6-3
ASSYGGENYGYT
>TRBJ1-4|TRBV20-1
SAKPIEKLF
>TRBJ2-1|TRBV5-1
ASTPTVAYNEQF
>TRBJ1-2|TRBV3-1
ASSRLGGEGGYT
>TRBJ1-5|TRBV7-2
ASSLVGAVGNQPQH
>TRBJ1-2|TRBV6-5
ASRTGASNYGYT
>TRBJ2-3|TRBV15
ATSRDLGPDTQY
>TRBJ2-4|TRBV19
ASSTQGREAKNIQY
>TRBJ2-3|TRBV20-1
SARAPIEGRTDTQY
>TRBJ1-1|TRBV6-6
ASSHRDSFPEAF
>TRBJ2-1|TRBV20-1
SAQKAGPLDEQF
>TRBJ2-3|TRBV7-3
SSSLAGGPTDTQY
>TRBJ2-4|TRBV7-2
TSSLDRPGEQY
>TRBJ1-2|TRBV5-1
ASSLTAANYGYT
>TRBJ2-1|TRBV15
ATSLAENNEQF
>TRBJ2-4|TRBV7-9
AGSLESWTKNIQY
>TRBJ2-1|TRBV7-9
ASSLPGVGNEQF
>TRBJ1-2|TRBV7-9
ASSLAGGDYGYT
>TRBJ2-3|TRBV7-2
TSSASSGTSTDTQY
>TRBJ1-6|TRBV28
ASTRTGGAGSPLH